The 25 T cell receptor beta chains reported below all come from one sample, sequenced in a study of shared clonotypes between healthy human individuals. CD45RO-negative CD8 cells positively selected for CCR7 made up the naive population, which excluded terminally differentiated effector memory CD45RA+ cells. Only in-frame clones appear in the TCRdb table, and some are missing; sequencing was by immunoSEQ multiplex PCR. The sample lists about 600,000 clones, more than 95% occurring once. What was sequenced was naive CD8+ T cells sorted from blood. These receptors were taken from a man in his thirties or forties in good health.

This chain connects TRBV21-1 to TRBJ2-7; TRBD2 was called by the table and not checked on the DNA. TRBV21-1 represents a pseudogene. The CDR3 runs to 12 residues. The DNA of the CDR3 is TGTGCCAGCCCCAAACGCTACTACGAGCAGTACTTC. Translating it yields CASPKRYYEQYF.

V gene TRBV28 combines with J gene TRBJ2-3; D is unresolved. Germline lookup yields CDR1 MDHEN and CDR2 SYDVKM. The CDR3 totals 11 residues. V was trimmed by 6 bases and J by 9 bases, leaving 10 bases between them. CDR3 in DNA: TGTGCCAGCAGAGGGTTAGCAACGCAGTATTTT. Translation gives CASRGLATQYF.

The V gene is TRBV30, the J gene TRBJ2-5; either TRBD1 or TRBD2 may fit D (5 bases each). The germline V and J ends were trimmed by 1 base and 2 bases, with 11 bases remaining between them. Looked up from germline, CDR1 is GTSNPN and CDR2 is SVGIG (reference sequence). CDR3 length: 14 amino acids. CDR3 residues: CAWSDLGVQETQYF. In DNA form, the CDR3 reads TGTGCCTGGAGTGACCTGGGGGTACAAGAGACCCAGTACTTC. The whole variable domain, remainder taken from reference TRBV30 and TRBJ2-5, is SQTIHQWPATLVQPVGSPLSLECTVEGTSNPNLYWYRQAAGRGLQLLFYSVGIGQISSEVPQNLSASRPQDRQFILSSKKLLLSDSGFYLCAWSDLGVQETQYFGPGTRLLVL.

The chain uses TRBV7-8 and TRBJ1-1; D call uncertain. CDR1 is SGHVS, CDR2 FQNEAQ, per germline. The CDR3 consists of 14 residues. Deletions cut 5 bases from V and 6 bases from J, with 16 bases between. CDR3 in amino acids: CASSPTIQTAEAFF. CDR3 in DNA: TGTGCCAGCAGCCCGACGATCCAGACCGCTGAAGCTTTCTTT.

The rearrangement uses TRBV12-2 and TRBJ2-3; the table gives TRBD2 as D, unverified against the DNA. TRBV12-2 is classified as a pseudogene. CDR3 length: 14 amino acids. DNA for the CDR3: TGTGCAAGTCGTAGCGGGATGTGCGCAGATACGCAGTATTTT. Protein: CASRSGMCADTQYF.

V is TRBV28 and J is TRBJ2-7; 9 nucleotides match TRBD2. The CDR3 has 14 amino acids. V lost 3 bases and J lost 4; bases outside the gene matches: 4. In germline, CDR1 is MDHEN, CDR2 SYDVKM. The CDR3 DNA follows: TGTGCCAGCAGTTTGCGGGAGGGTTGGTACGAGCAGTACTTC. Its translation is CASSLREGWYEQYF.

Remarks on this clone: Other nucleotide sequences in the sample specify the same CDR3. The V and J genes are TRBV27 and TRBJ2-1, with D possibly TRBD1 on 5 matching bases. This CDR3 spans 14 amino acids. The V end lost 0 bases, the J end lost 4 bases, and 7 bases lay between the germline ends. Germline CDR1 and CDR2: MNHEY and SMNVEV (reference sequence). The CDR3 sequence is CASSLSTVYNEQFF. CDR3 sequence (DNA): TGTGCCAGCAGTTTATCGACAGTTTACAATGAGCAGTTCTTC.

About this clone: The same CDR3 can be traced to other DNA sequences in this sample. The CDR3 region has the DNA TGTGCCAGCAGTCGGACAGGGGGAGGTCAGCCCCAGCATTTT. Residues: CASSRTGGGQPQHF. The J gene is TRBJ1-5, the V gene TRBV27; 10 bases fit TRBD1. The CDR3 is 14 residues long. V was pared by 5 bases and J by 6 bases, with 4 bases of the junction left unmatched. The germline CDR1 and CDR2 sequences are MNHEY and SMNVEV (reference sequence).

The CDR3: CATSRPWGGASEQYF. The CDR3 bases are TGTGCCACCAGCAGGCCATGGGGGGGGGCAAGCGAGCAGTACTTC. The genes are TRBV15 and TRBJ2-7; a weak D match, TRBD2 (7 bases). Per the germline V gene, CDR1 is LNHNV and CDR2 is YYDKDF (reference sequence). Trimming took 3 bases from V and 6 from J, leaving 18 bases between them. This CDR3 has 15 residues.

This clone appeared once. The V gene is TRBV6-1, the J gene TRBJ2-2, with D possibly being TRBD2 (5 bases). V was pared by 1 base and J by 2 bases, with 8 bases between. CDR3 length: 15 residues. Per the germline V gene, CDR1 is MNHNS and CDR2 is SASEGT. The CDR3 is CASSEVRGNTGELFF. DNA of the CDR3: TGTGCCAGCAGTGAAGTTCGGGGAAACACCGGGGAGCTGTTTTTT.

The chain has TRBV5-4 and TRBJ1-2, with 9 bases that match TRBD1. CDR1 and CDR2 from the germline V gene are SGHNT and YYREEE (reference sequence). CDR3 length: 14 residues. V dropped 4 bases and J dropped 2; count of bases not matched to a gene: 3. The CDR3 spells CASSDGQGNYGYTF. DNA of the CDR3: TGTGCCAGCAGCGACGGACAGGGGAACTATGGCTACACCTTC. The complete variable domain, with remaining parts taken from reference TRBV5-4 and TRBJ1-2, reads ETGVTQSPTHLIKTRGQQVTLRCSSQSGHNTVSWYQQALGQGPQFIFQYYREEENGRGNFPPRFSGLQFPNYSSELNVNALELDDSALYLCASSDGQGNYGYTFGSGTRLTVV.

The chain uses TRBV7-8 and TRBJ2-1; perhaps TRBD1 as D (5 bases). Germline CDR1 and CDR2: SGHVS and FQNEAQ. This CDR3 spans 14 amino acids. With 3 bases removed from V and 8 bases from J, the gap between germline ends came to 14 bases. CDR3 sequence: CASSFKGRMDEQFF. The CDR3 coding sequence is TGTGCCAGCAGCTTCAAGGGGCGGATGGATGAGCAGTTCTTC.

CDR3 bases: TGTGCCAGCAGCGTAGCGGACTCCTACAATGAGCAGTTCTTC. Encoded protein: CASSVADSYNEQFF. The rearrangement uses TRBV6-5 and TRBJ2-1; a weak D match, TRBD2 (6 bases). Germline values: CDR1 MNHEY, CDR2 SVGAGI. The CDR3 covers 14 residues. V gave up 6 bases and J gave up 0 bases, with 9 bases separating them.

The chain joins TRBV7-6 to TRBJ1-2; maybe TRBD1 (6 bases). The V end was cut by 3 bases, the J end by 4 bases, with 12 bases between. CDR1 and CDR2 (germline): SGHVS, FNYEAQ. This CDR3 comprises 14 residues. The CDR3 nucleotides are TGTGCCAGCAGCTTTTCGAGGGGGGGCTATGGCTACACCTTC. Its translation: CASSFSRGGYGYTF.

This rearrangement joins TRBV14 to TRBJ2-7; unclear D gene. The CDR3 loop spans 15 amino acids. Deletions cut 0 bases from V and 3 bases from J, with 12 bases between. Germline loops: CDR1 SGHDN, CDR2 FVKESK. The CDR3 DNA reads as TGTGCCAGCAGCCAAGAAAATCGTCCGGTCTACGAGCAGTACTTC. This codes for CASSQENRPVYEQYF.

The chain employs TRBV5-1 and TRBJ1-2; D not resolved. V was trimmed by 0 bases and J by 4 bases, leaving 10 bases between them. Per germline, CDR1 SGHRS and CDR2 YFSETQ. This CDR3 comprises 14 residues. In DNA, the CDR3 is TGCGCCAGCAGCTTGGACACACCAGGCTATGGCTACACCTTC. This translates into CASSLDTPGYGYTF.

Turning to this clone: At one end, the junction sequence differs from germline, possibly due to a read error. The chain employs TRBV7-7 and TRBJ2-2, with D hard to call. Germline lookup yields CDR1 SSHAT and CDR2 FNYEAQ (reference sequence). This CDR3 spans 12 amino acids. The CDR3 sequence: CASSLGAGELFF. CDR3 nucleotides: TGTGCTAGCAGCCTTGGGGCCGGGGAGCTGTTTTTT.

On this clone itself: The sample contains more than one DNA sequence encoding this CDR3. The rearrangement joins TRBV27 to TRBJ1-1; D is undetermined. The V end was cut by 4 bases, the J end by 1 base, with 7 bases between. The CDR3 runs 13 residues. Germline values: CDR1 MNHEY, CDR2 SMNVEV (reference sequence). CDR3 nucleotides: TGTGCCAGCAGTTGGACGGCGAACACTGAAGCTTTCTTT. Its protein product is CASSWTANTEAFF.

The rearrangement links TRBV7-9 to TRBJ2-4; no clear D gene. Per germline, CDR1 SEHNR and CDR2 FQNEAQ (reference sequence). CDR3 length: 14 amino acids. V shed 0 bases and J shed 3 bases, with 6 bases lying between them. CDR3 loop: CASSLAGIKNIQYF. As DNA, the CDR3 is TGTGCCAGCAGCTTAGCAGGGATCAAAAACATTCAGTACTTC.

The V and J genes are TRBV6-5 and TRBJ2-7; D not certain. Trimming cost V 0 bases and J 4 bases, with 7 bases left between them. The CDR3 runs 13 residues. Per germline, CDR1 MNHEY and CDR2 SVGAGI. In DNA, the CDR3 is TGTGCCAGCAGTTACTCTCCCGAGTACGAGCAGTACTTC. Its protein product is CASSYSPEYEQYF.

The CDR3 here is CSVEEGLAGQEQYF. DNA of the CDR3: TGCAGCGTTGAAGAGGGACTAGCCGGGCAAGAGCAGTACTTC. The chain links TRBV29-1 to TRBJ2-7, with 9 bases identical to TRBD2. There are 14 residues in the CDR3. Germline CDR1 reads SQVTM; CDR2 reads ANQGSEA. J lost 7 bases, V lost 0 bases, and 7 bases had no gene match.

With respect to this clone: Other DNA sequences in this sample translate to the same CDR3. V usage is TRBV28 and J usage is TRBJ1-5; no clear D. Germline assignment: CDR1 MDHEN and CDR2 SYDVKM. The CDR3 is 14 residues long. Trimming took 0 bases from V and 0 from J, leaving 3 bases between them. The CDR3 spells CASSLWGSNQPQHF. The CDR3 DNA follows: TGTGCCAGCAGTTTATGGGGTAGCAATCAGCCCCAGCATTTT.

The chain recombines TRBV27 with TRBJ2-3; a weak D match, TRBD1 (6 bases). The CDR3 extends over 15 amino acids. In germline, CDR1 is MNHEY, CDR2 SMNVEV (reference sequence). Trimming took off 6 bases at V and 0 bases at J, with 13 bases between the two ends. DNA of the CDR3: TGTGCCAGCAGCCTTGAACAGGGTAGCACAGATACGCAGTATTTT. It yields the protein CASSLEQGSTDTQYF.

The rearrangement joins TRBV29-1 to TRBJ2-3, with 7 positions matching TRBD2. The CDR3 extends over 14 amino acids. The J segment lost 2 bases and the V segment lost 8 bases, leaving 10 bases of the junction unmatched. Germline V gene sequence: CDR1 SQVTM, CDR2 ANQGSEA. In DNA, the CDR3 is TGCAGCCCCCGGCTGACTAGCTTCACAGATACGCAGTATTTT. It specifies CSPRLTSFTDTQYF.

The chain combines TRBV15 with TRBJ2-5; possible D gene TRBD2, 6 bases. V lost 1 base to trimming and J lost 3 bases, with 21 bases between them. CDR1 LNHNV and CDR2 YYDKDF come from the germline V gene (reference sequence). The CDR3 length is 18 residues. The CDR3 DNA reads TGTGCCACCAGCAGAGTCCAACCGGGGGTAGCGTATGAAGAGACCCAGTACTTC. Encoded protein: CATSRVQPGVAYEETQYF.